What follows are 27 T cell receptor beta chains derived from one specimen sequenced in a study of blood T cell repertoires in COVID-19. The method was immunoSEQ multiplex PCR; TCRdb's version includes in-frame clones alone and lacks a portion of them. Of roughly 250,000 clones in the sample, roughly 77% were seen once. Input material: peripheral blood. The receptors here all came from a woman at least 80 years old with acute or convalescent COVID-19.

CDR3 sequence (DNA): TGCAGTGCTAGTCGACTGACAGATACGCAGTATTTT. Its translation is CSASRLTDTQYF. The chain carries TRBV20-1 and TRBJ2-3, with D unclear. The germline V gene encodes CDR1 DFQATT and CDR2 SNEGSKA (reference sequence). The CDR3 is 12 residues long. V was shortened by 3 bases and J by 3 bases, with 7 bases between the two germline ends.

The V and J genes are TRBV19 and TRBJ1-1; 7 positions agree with TRBD1. The CDR3 covers 14 residues. With 7 bases clipped from V and 2 bases from J, the junction kept 7 bases outside the gene matches. CDR1 LNHDA and CDR2 SQIVND come from the germline V gene (reference sequence). The CDR3 here is CASIRDRVNTEAFF. For the CDR3, the DNA is TGTGCCAGTATCCGAGACAGGGTTAACACTGAAGCTTTCTTT.

Written as DNA, the CDR3 is TGTGCCAGCAGCGGCCACGGTGGACAGGGAGGAAACACCATATATTTT. The encoded protein is CASSGHGGQGGNTIYF. The chain joins TRBV9 to TRBJ1-3; 8 nucleotides match TRBD1. This CDR3 is 16 amino acids long. Trimming at V came to 3 bases and at J to 4 bases, leaving 9 bases not matched to a gene. Germline-derived CDR1 and CDR2 are SGDLS and YYNGEE.

The chain employs TRBV18 and TRBJ1-2; D perhaps matches TRBD1 (6 bases). There are 17 residues in the CDR3. Germline V CDR1 and CDR2: KGHSH, LQKENI. V lost 6 bases and J lost 0, with 20 bases in between. The CDR3 loop reads CASSPSMGGGANYGYTF. In DNA, the CDR3 is TGTGCCAGCTCTCCCTCTATGGGAGGGGGAGCTAACTATGGCTACACCTTC.

This chain uses TRBV18 with TRBJ2-2; 7 bases agree with TRBD1. CDR3 length: 14 amino acids. Germline CDR1 is KGHSH and CDR2 is LQKENI. V lost 8 bases to trimming and J lost 4 bases; unmatched junction nucleotides: 7. In nucleotides, the CDR3 is TGTGCCAGCACCGGGACAGCCTTCACCGGGGAGCTGTTTTTT. As protein: CASTGTAFTGELFF.

In its sample, this clone was seen a few times. V gene TRBV13 combines with J gene TRBJ1-1; D is unresolved. Germline V gene lookup returns CDR1 PRHDT and CDR2 FYEKMQ (reference sequence). Trimming removed 8 bases from V and 10 bases from J, with 14 bases in between. CDR3 length equals 11 residues. Here the CDR3 DNA reads TGTGCCAGCGCCCGGAGGGCTTTAGCTTTCTTT. Translation gives CASARRALAFF.

J is TRBJ2-7 and V is TRBV27, with 11 nucleotides matching TRBD2. This CDR3 has 16 amino acids. In germline, CDR1 is MNHEY, CDR2 SMNVEV (reference sequence). The J segment lost 2 bases and the V segment lost 0 bases, leaving 3 bases of the junction unmatched. The CDR3 loop reads CASSLSGTSGAYEQYF. In DNA form, the CDR3 reads TGTGCCAGCAGTTTATCGGGGACTAGCGGAGCCTACGAGCAGTACTTC.

V usage is TRBV27 and J usage is TRBJ1-6, with TRBD1 matching over 7 bases. J was trimmed by 0 bases and V by 7 bases; bases with no gene match: 6. The CDR3 extends over 16 amino acids. CDR1 MNHEY and CDR2 SMNVEV come from the germline V gene (reference sequence). The CDR3 loop reads CASTRRGPSYNSPLHF. As DNA, the CDR3 is TGTGCCAGCACCAGGAGGGGGCCCTCCTATAATTCACCCCTCCACTTT.

This clone has only one observation. This sequence joins TRBV6-5 and TRBJ1-5, with D hard to call. The germline V gene encodes CDR1 MNHEY and CDR2 SVGAGI. V lost 6 bases and J 7 bases, leaving 16 bases between the germline ends. This CDR3 has 14 residues. The CDR3 sequence is CASSQGGARQPQHF. CDR3 sequence (DNA): TGTGCCAGCAGCCAAGGAGGAGCCCGCCAGCCCCAGCATTTT.

The rearrangement uses TRBV4-2 and TRBJ2-5; 9 positions match TRBD2. In germline, CDR1 is LGHNA, CDR2 YNFKEQ. V was pared by 0 bases and J by 5 bases, with 4 bases of the junction left unmatched. The CDR3 consists of 15 residues. The CDR3 coding sequence is TGTGCCAGCAGCCAAGAACGCGGGAGGGTTGAGACCCAGTACTTC. Translating it yields CASSQERGRVETQYF.

This chain uses TRBV30 with TRBJ1-2, with D perhaps matching TRBD1 (5 bases). Trimming removed 0 bases at V and 6 bases at J, with 11 bases between. Germline CDR1 and CDR2: GTSNPN and SVGIG (reference sequence). CDR3 length: 13 amino acids. This CDR3 is CAWSVSGEDGYTF. DNA for the CDR3: TGTGCCTGGAGTGTATCGGGGGAGGATGGCTACACCTTC.

About this clone itself: A much larger clone lies one base from this, so it may be a read error. This chain connects TRBV11-1 to TRBJ1-6; D not certain. From germline, CDR1 is SGHAT and CDR2 FQDESV (reference sequence). This CDR3 is built from 13 residues. Between the trimmed V and J ends, which lost 1 base and 8 bases, there was a span of 6 bases. The CDR3 sequence is CASSLVGDSPLHF. In DNA form, the CDR3 reads TGTGCCAGCAGCTTAGTGGGCGATTCACCCCTCCACTTT.

V is TRBV7-9 and J is TRBJ2-5; D perhaps matches TRBD2 (5 bases). Trimming left V 4 bases short and J 2 bases short, with 14 bases between. The germline CDR1 and CDR2 sequences are SEHNR and FQNEAQ (reference sequence). The CDR3 covers 15 residues. CDR3 region: CASSSPLGLQETQYF. CDR3 bases: TGTGCCAGCAGCTCCCCACTAGGGCTACAAGAGACCCAGTACTTC.

V is TRBV7-9 and J is TRBJ1-2; possible D gene TRBD1, 6 bases. Deletions cut 1 base from V and 4 bases from J, with 10 bases between. This CDR3 has 14 residues. The germline V gene has CDR1 SEHNR and CDR2 FQNEAQ (reference sequence). The CDR3 DNA reads TGTGCCAGCAGCTTAGAGGGAGGGGGCTATGGCTACACCTTC. Translated, it gives CASSLEGGGYGYTF.

The V call is TRBV27, the J call TRBJ1-6, with a tentative D call TRBD1 (5 bases). The V end lost 3 bases, the J end lost 10 bases, and 10 bases lay between the germline ends. The CDR3 has 13 residues. Germline V gene lookup returns CDR1 MNHEY and CDR2 SMNVEV (reference sequence). The CDR3 loop is CASSLERGSPLHF. The CDR3 nucleotides read TGTGCCAGCAGTTTGGAGCGGGGGTCACCCCTCCACTTT.

The V call is TRBV5-1, the J call TRBJ2-3; unclear D gene. The V end lost 5 bases, the J end lost 0 bases, and 10 bases lay between the germline ends. The germline CDR1 and CDR2 sequences are SGHRS and YFSETQ. The CDR3 is made up of 14 amino acids. The CDR3 protein is CASSTTSSTDTQYF. The CDR3 nucleotides are TGCGCCAGCAGTACGACAAGTAGCACAGATACGCAGTATTTT.

The V and J genes are TRBV5-1 and TRBJ1-2; no clear D. Germline CDR1 and CDR2: SGHRS and YFSETQ. V gave up 0 bases and J gave up 7 bases, with 7 bases separating them. This CDR3 contains 12 residues. Here the CDR3 reads CASSLESGGYTF. Written as DNA, the CDR3 is TGCGCCAGCAGCTTGGAATCGGGTGGCTACACCTTC.

The chain combines TRBV29-1 with TRBJ1-2; 12 positions agree with TRBD1. This CDR3 has 13 residues. Trimming removed 5 bases from V and 8 bases from J; junction bases left unmatched: 6. Germline CDR1 SQVTM, CDR2 ANQGSEA. The CDR3 loop is CSVWGQGARGYTF. The CDR3 DNA sequence: TGCAGCGTTTGGGGACAGGGGGCCAGGGGCTACACCTTC.

This chain uses TRBV11-3 with TRBJ2-3; tentatively, D is TRBD2 (5 bases). V was shortened by 4 bases and J by 3 bases, with 17 bases between the two germline ends. This CDR3 spans 16 amino acids. Per germline, CDR1 SGHNT and CDR2 YENEEA. CDR3 amino acids: CASSSGVGGGTDTQYF. The DNA for the CDR3 is TGTGCCAGCAGCTCAGGCGTCGGTGGAGGTACAGATACGCAGTATTTT.

This clone has a single count. The chain couples TRBV7-9 to TRBJ2-1; TRBD2 might be the D (6 bases). The V gene lost 7 bases and the J gene lost 7 bases, with 11 bases spanning the gap. CDR1 and CDR2 from the germline V gene are SEHNR and FQNEAQ (reference sequence). CDR3 length equals 12 residues. This chain's CDR3 is CASMTSANEQFF. The CDR3 DNA reads as TGTGCCAGCATGACTAGTGCTAATGAGCAGTTCTTC.

The chain employs TRBV6-5 and TRBJ1-1; maybe TRBD1 (5 bases). This CDR3 is built from 13 residues. Germline V lookup: CDR1 MNHEY, CDR2 SVGAGI. V was trimmed by 6 bases and J by 3 bases, leaving 11 bases between them. The CDR3 spells CASRDTGDTEAFF. As DNA, the CDR3 is TGTGCCAGCAGAGACACAGGAGACACTGAAGCTTTCTTT.

The rearrangement links TRBV9 to TRBJ1-6; 11 positions agree with TRBD1. The CDR3 consists of 19 residues. The ends lost 3 bases at V and 4 bases at J; junction bases unmatched: 12. The germline V gene has CDR1 SGDLS and CDR2 YYNGEE. The CDR3 region is CASSGGQGAPSSYNSPLHF. The CDR3 bases are TGTGCCAGCAGCGGCGGACAGGGGGCCCCGTCGTCTTATAATTCACCCCTCCACTTT. Full variable domain (outside the CDR3, taken from reference TRBV9 and TRBJ1-6): DSGVTQTPKHLITATGQRVTLRCSPRSGDLSVYWYQQSLDQGLQFLIQYYNGEERAKGNILERFSAQQFPDLHSELNLSSLELGDSALYFCASSGGQGAPSSYNSPLHFGNGTRLTVT.

V gene TRBV5-5 combines with J gene TRBJ1-1; D gene uncertain. This CDR3 has 12 amino acids. V gave up 1 base and J gave up 11 bases, with 12 bases separating them. Germline V lookup: CDR1 SGHKS, CDR2 YYEKEE (reference sequence). Here the CDR3 DNA reads TGTGCCAGCAGCTTGAACAGCTTTGAGGCTTTCTTT. This codes for CASSLNSFEAFF.

This clone has just one count. The chain recombines TRBV11-2 with TRBJ1-6; TRBD1 agrees at 9 bases. This CDR3 is 15 amino acids long. Germline CDR1 SGHAT, CDR2 FQNNGV. Losses at the gene ends were 5 bases for V and 6 bases for J; bases not matched to a gene: 5. CDR3 region: CASSLTGGLNSPLHF. The DNA for the CDR3 is TGTGCCAGCAGCCTTACAGGGGGCCTTAATTCACCCCTCCACTTT.

This chain uses TRBV27 with TRBJ1-1; 7 bases line up with TRBD1. The CDR3 is 16 residues long. After removal of 5 bases from V and 0 bases from J, the junction contained 9 bases not matched to a gene. Germline CDR1 reads MNHEY; CDR2 reads SMNVEV (reference sequence). CDR3 sequence reads: CASSTLQGKVNTEAFF. DNA of the CDR3: TGTGCCAGCAGTACTCTACAGGGGAAGGTGAACACTGAAGCTTTCTTT.

This rearrangement joins TRBV3-1 (or the pseudogene TRBV3-2) to TRBJ1-4, with D possibly TRBD1 on 5 matching bases. V lost 3 bases and J 4 bases, leaving 9 bases between the germline ends. This CDR3 comprises 14 residues. From germline, CDR1 is LGHDT and CDR2 YNNKEL (reference sequence). The CDR3 reads CASSQGLSNEKLFF. The CDR3 bases are TGTGCCAGCAGCCAGGGACTGAGTAATGAAAAACTGTTTTTT.

This clone was observed a handful of times. This chain connects TRBV7-9 to TRBJ1-4, with a tentative D call TRBD1 (6 bases). The CDR3 is made up of 14 amino acids. The V gene lost 4 bases and the J gene lost 2 bases, with 8 bases spanning the gap. Germline V gene sequence: CDR1 SEHNR, CDR2 FQNEAQ (reference sequence). The CDR3 sequence is CASSSQGTNEKLFF. The CDR3 DNA sequence: TGTGCCAGCAGCTCACAGGGCACTAATGAAAAACTGTTTTTT. Using reference TRBV7-9 and TRBJ1-4 for the parts outside the CDR3, the full variable domain is DTGVSQNPRHKITKRGQNVTFRCDPISEHNRLYWYRQTLGQGPEFLTYFQNEAQLEKSRLLSDRFSAERPKGSFSTLEIQRTEQGDSAMYLCASSSQGTNEKLFFGSGTQLSVL.